A selection of T cell receptor beta chains follows, all from one sample in a study of shared clonotypes between healthy human individuals. TCRdb keeps only in-frame clones here, not all; method: immunoSEQ multiplex PCR. The sample has about 2.3 million clones, 85% to 95% seen once. The sequencing input was naive CD4+ T cells from PBMCs. Receptor source: a man aged 18 to 29 in good health. Some clones in this sample may be carry-over from other donors' samples. Both conserved end residues are part of each CDR3. A D gene is named only where the DNA matches it firmly.

CASVGEWSAGELFF | TRBJ2-2 | TRBV2 | NA
CASRRNNEQFF | TRBJ2-1 | TRBV28 | NA
CASSQTQGAGEQYF | TRBJ2-7 | TRBV4-1 | TRBD1
CATRPQGFEKLFF | TRBJ1-4 | TRBV2 | NA
CASSRGRETQYF | TRBJ2-5 | TRBV11-2 | TRBD2
CASSPGDSQPQHF | TRBJ1-5 | TRBV5-1 | NA
CASSSPFSGNTIYF | TRBJ1-3 | TRBV28 | NA
CASSIAYRAGDTQYF | TRBJ2-3 | TRBV19 | NA
CASSVMGNEQFF | TRBJ2-1 | TRBV6-1 | NA
CASSPDRGTGNTIYF | TRBJ1-3 | TRBV5-6 | TRBD1
CASSPGLAGSIETQYF | TRBJ2-5 | TRBV18 | TRBD2
CATSRKISGKDTQYF | TRBJ2-3 | TRBV15 | TRBD2
CASSFRAVRYEQYF | TRBJ2-7 | TRBV7-2 | NA
CAWSFRDYGYTF | TRBJ1-2 | TRBV30 | NA
CAGSGLAGAQYF | TRBJ2-5 | TRBV30 | NA
CSALASMNTGELFF | TRBJ2-2 | TRBV29-1 | NA
CASSLSGTTSYNEQFF | TRBJ2-1 | TRBV27 | NA
CASSPTGTGGPTEQFF | TRBJ2-1 | TRBV11-2 | TRBD1
CASSVADQDTEAFF | TRBJ1-1 | TRBV6-1 | NA
CASRRLLGGPDTQYF | TRBJ2-3 | TRBV11-2 | NA
CASTVAGGHNEQFF | TRBJ2-1 | TRBV28 | TRBD2
CSVSGNQPQHF | TRBJ1-5 | TRBV20-1 | NA
CASSPLGGTDTQYF | TRBJ2-3 | TRBV7-6 | NA
CASKGLVPLEQYF | TRBJ2-7 | TRBV27 | TRBD2
CASSSSPLGQPQHF | TRBJ1-5 | TRBV11-2 | NA
CASSLTSLGEQYF | TRBJ2-7 | TRBV27 | NA